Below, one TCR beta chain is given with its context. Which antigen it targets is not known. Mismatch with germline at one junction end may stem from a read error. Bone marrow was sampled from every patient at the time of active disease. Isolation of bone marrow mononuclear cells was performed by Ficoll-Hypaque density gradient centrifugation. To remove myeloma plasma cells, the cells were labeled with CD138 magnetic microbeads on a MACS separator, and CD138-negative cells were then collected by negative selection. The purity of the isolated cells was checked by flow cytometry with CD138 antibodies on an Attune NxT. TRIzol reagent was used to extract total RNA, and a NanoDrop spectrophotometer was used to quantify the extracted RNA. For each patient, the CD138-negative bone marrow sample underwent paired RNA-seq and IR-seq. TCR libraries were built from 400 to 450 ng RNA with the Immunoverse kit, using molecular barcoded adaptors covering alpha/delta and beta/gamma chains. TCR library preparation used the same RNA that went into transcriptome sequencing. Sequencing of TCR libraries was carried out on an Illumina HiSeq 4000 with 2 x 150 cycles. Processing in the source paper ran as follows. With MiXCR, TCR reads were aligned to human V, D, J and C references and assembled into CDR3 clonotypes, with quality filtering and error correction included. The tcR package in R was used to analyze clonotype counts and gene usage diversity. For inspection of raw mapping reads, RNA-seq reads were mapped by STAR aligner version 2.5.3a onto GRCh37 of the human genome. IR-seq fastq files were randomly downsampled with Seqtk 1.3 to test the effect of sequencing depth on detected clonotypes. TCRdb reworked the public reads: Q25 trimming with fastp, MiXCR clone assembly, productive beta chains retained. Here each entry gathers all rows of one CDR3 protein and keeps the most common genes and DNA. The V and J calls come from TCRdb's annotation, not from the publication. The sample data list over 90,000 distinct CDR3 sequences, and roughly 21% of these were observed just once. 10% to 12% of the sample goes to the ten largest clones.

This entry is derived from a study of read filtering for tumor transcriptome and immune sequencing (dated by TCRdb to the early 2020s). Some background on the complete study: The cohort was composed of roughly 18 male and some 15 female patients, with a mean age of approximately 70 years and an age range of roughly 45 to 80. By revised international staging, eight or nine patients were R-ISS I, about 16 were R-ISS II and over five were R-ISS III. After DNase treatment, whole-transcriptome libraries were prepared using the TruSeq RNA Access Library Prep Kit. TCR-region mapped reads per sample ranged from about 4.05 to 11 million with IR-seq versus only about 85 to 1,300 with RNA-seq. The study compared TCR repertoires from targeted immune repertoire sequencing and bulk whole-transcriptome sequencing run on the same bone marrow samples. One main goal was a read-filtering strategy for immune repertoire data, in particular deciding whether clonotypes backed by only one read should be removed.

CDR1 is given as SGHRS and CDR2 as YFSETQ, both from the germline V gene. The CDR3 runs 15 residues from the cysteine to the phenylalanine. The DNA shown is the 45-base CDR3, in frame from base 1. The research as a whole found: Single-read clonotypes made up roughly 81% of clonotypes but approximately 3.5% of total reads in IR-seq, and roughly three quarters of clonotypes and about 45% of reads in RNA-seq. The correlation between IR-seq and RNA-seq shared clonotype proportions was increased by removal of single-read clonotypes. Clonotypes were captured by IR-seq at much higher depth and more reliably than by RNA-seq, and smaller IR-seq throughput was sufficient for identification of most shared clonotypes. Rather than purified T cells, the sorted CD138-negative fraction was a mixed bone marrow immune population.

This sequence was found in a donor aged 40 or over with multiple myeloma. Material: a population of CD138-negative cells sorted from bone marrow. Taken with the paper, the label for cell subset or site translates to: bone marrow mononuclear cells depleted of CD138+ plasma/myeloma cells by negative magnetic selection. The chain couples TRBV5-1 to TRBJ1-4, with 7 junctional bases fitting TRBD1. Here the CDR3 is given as CASRRTGAANEKLLF. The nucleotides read TGCGCCAGCAGACGAACAGGGGCTGCTAATGAAAAACTGCTTTTT.